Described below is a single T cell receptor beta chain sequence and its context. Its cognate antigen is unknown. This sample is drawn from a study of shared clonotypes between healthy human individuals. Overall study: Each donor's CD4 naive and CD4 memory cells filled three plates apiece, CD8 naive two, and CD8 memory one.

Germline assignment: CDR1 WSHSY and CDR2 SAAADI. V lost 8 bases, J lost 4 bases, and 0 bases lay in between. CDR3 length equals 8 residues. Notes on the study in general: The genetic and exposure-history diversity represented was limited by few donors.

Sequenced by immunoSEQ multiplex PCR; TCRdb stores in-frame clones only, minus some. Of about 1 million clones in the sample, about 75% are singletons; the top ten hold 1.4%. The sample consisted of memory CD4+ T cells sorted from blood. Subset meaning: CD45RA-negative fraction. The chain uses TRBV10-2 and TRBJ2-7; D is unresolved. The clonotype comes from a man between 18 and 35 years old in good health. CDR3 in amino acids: CASYEQYF. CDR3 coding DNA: TGCGCCAGCTACGAGCAGTACTTC.